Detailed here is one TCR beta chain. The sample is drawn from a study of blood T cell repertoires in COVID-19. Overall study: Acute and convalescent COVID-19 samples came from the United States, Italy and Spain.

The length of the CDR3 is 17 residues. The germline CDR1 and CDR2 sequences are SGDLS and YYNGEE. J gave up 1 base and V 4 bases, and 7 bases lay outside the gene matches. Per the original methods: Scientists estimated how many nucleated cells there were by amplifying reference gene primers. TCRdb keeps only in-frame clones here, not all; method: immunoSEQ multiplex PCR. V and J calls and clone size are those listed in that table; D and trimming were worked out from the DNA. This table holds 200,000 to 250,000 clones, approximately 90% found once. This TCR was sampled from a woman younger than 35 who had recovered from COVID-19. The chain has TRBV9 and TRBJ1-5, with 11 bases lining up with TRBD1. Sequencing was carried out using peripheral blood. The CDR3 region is CASSRDGTGGSNQPQHF. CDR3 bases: TGTGCCAGCAGCCGAGACGGGACAGGGGGGAGCAATCAGCCCCAGCATTTT. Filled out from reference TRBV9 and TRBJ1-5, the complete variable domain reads DSGVTQTPKHLITATGQRVTLRCSPRSGDLSVYWYQQSLDQGLQFLIQYYNGEERAKGNILERFSAQQFPDLHSELNLSSLELGDSALYFCASSRDGTGGSNQPQHFGDGTRLSIL.